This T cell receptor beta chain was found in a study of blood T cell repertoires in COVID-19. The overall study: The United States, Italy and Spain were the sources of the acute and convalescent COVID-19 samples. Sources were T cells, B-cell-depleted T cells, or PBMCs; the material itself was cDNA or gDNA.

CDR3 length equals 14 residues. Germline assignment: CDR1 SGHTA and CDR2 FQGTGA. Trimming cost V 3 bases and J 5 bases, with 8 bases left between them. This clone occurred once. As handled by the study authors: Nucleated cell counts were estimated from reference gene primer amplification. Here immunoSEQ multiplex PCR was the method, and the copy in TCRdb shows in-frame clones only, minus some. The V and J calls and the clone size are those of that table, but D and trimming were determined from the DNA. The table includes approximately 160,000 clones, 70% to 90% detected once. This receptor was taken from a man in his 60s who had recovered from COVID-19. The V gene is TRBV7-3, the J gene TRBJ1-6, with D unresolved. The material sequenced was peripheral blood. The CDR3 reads CASSLDGNNSPLHF. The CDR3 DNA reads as TGTGCCAGCAGCTTGGACGGGAATAATTCACCCCTCCACTTT.